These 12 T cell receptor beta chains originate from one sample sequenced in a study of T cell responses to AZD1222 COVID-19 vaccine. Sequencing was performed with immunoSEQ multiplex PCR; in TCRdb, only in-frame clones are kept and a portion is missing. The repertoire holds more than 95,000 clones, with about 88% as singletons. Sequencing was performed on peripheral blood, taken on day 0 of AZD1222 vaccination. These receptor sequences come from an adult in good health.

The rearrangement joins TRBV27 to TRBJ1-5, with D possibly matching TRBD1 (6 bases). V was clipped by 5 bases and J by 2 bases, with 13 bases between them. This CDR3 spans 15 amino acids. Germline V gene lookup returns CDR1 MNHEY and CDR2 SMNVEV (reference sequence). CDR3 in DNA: TGTGCCAGCAGTAAACAGGGTTTAGGCAATCAGCCCCAGCATTTT. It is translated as CASSKQGLGNQPQHF.

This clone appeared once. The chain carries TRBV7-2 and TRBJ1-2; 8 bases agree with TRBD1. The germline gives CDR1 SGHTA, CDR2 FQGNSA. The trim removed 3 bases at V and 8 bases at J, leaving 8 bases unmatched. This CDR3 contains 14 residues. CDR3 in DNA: TGTGCCAGCAGCTTGGACAGGGAACTAGGGGGCTACACCTTC. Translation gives CASSLDRELGGYTF.

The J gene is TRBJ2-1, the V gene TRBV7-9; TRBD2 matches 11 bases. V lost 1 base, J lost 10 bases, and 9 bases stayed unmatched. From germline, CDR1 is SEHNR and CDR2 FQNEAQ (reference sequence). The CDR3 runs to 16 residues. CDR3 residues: CASSLGGLADVGEQFF. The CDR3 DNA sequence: TGTGCCAGCAGCTTAGGGGGACTAGCGGACGTAGGGGAGCAGTTCTTC.

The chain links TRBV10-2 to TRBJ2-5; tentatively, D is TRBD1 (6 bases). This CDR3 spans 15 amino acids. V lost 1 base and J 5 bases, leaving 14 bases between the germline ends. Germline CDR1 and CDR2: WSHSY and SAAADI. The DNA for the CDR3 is TGCGCCAGCAGTGAGTTAACAGGGAGAGAGGAGACCCAGTACTTC. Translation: CASSELTGREETQYF.

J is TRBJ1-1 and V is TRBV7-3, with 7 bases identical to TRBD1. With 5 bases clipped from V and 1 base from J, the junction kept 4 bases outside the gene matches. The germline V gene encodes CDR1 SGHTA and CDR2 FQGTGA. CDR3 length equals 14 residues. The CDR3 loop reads CASSTTGRNTEAFF. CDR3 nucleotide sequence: TGTGCCAGCAGCACGACAGGGCGGAACACTGAAGCTTTCTTT.

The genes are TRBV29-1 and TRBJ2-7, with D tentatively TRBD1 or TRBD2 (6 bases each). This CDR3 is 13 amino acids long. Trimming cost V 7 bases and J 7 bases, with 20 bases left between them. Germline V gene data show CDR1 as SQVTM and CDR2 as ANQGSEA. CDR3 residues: CSAWGGTLLEQYF. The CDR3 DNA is TGCAGCGCGTGGGGCGGGACACTGTTAGAGCAGTACTTC.

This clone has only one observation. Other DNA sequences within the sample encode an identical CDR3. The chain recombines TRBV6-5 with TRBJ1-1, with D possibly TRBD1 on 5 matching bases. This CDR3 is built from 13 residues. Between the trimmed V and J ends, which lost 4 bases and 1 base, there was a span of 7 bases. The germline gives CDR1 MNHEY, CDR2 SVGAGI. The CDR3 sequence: CASSLDKNTEAFF. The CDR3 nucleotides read TGTGCCAGCAGTTTGGACAAGAACACTGAAGCTTTCTTT.

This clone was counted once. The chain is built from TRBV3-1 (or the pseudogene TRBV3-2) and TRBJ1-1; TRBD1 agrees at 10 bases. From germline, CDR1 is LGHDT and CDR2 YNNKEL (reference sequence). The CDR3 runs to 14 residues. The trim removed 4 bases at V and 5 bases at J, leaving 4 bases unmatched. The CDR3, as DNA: TGTGCCAGCAGCCCTTCGGACAGGGGGACTGAAGCTTTCTTT. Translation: CASSPSDRGTEAFF.

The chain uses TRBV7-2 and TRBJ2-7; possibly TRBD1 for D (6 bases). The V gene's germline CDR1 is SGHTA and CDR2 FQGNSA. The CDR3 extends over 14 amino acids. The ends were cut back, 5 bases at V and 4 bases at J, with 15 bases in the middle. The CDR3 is CASSQGSLTYEQYF. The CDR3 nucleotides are TGTGCCAGCAGCCAGGGGTCTCTAACTTACGAGCAGTACTTC.

The CDR3 bases are TGTGCCAGCAGCGTAGAGGCTAGCGGGGGGGCTTTGGTAAATACGCAGTATTTT. This codes for CASSVEASGGALVNTQYF. V is TRBV9 and J is TRBJ2-3, with TRBD2 identical over 12 bases. V lost 0 bases, J lost 7 bases, and 12 bases stayed unmatched. Germline values: CDR1 SGDLS, CDR2 YYNGEE. The CDR3 is 18 residues long.

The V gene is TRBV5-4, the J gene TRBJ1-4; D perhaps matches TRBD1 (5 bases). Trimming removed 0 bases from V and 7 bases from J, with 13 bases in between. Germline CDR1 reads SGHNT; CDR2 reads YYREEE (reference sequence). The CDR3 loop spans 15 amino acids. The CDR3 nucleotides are TGTGCCAGCAGCTTGGCCGTGGGGGGAGGTGAAAAACTGTTTTTT. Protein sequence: CASSLAVGGGEKLFF.

The CDR3 coding sequence is TGTGCCAGCAGTTTACCGGGGAACGAGCAGTACTTC. Translation gives CASSLPGNEQYF. The chain combines TRBV12-3 or TRBV12-4 with TRBJ2-7; D is possibly TRBD2 (5 bases). V lost 2 bases and J lost 5, with 7 bases in between. The CDR3 runs to 12 residues.